The clone carrying this T cell receptor (beta chain) was seen a few times. Seattle-derived patients entered the study during active infection and were followed longitudinally. This specimen belongs to a study of blood T cell repertoires in COVID-19. Background on the study: Both acute and convalescent COVID-19 samples were obtained from the United States, Italy and Spain. The cDNA or gDNA used as material had been derived from T cells, B-cell-depleted T cells, or PBMCs.

Method: immunoSEQ multiplex PCR; TCRdb's copy keeps in-frame clones and lacks some. This table has 150,000 to 250,000 clones, roughly 83% appearing once. Trimming shortened V by 5 bases and J by 3 bases, and 7 bases separated the two germline ends. The CDR3 loop spans 13 amino acids. Germline CDR1 reads MNHEY; CDR2 reads SMNVEV (reference sequence). The chain has TRBV27 and TRBJ2-2; weak D call: TRBD1 (6 bases). The sequence was collected from a woman in her thirties or forties with COVID-19, enrolled during active disease. The specimen sequenced was peripheral blood. CDR3 residues: CASSAGDTGELFF. CDR3 DNA sequence: TGTGCCAGCAGTGCAGGGGACACCGGGGAGCTGTTTTTT.